Shown below are 22 T cell receptor beta chains from a single sample sequenced in a study of cytomegalovirus exposure and HLA in healthy donors. The PCR was carried out with 60 Vbeta primers and 13 Jbeta primers. The data were produced by immunoSEQ multiplex PCR, yet TCRdb's version contains in-frame clones alone and is incomplete. The repertoire includes 110,000 to 150,000 clones, approximately 80% of them detected once, and roughly 4.7% sits in the top ten. Sequencing was done on a sample of PBMCs. The source of these receptors is a male donor in good health and CMV-seronegative.

The rearrangement uses TRBV10-3 and TRBJ2-2, with D possibly matching TRBD1 (5 bases). V dropped 3 bases and J dropped 0 bases, with 8 bases sitting between them. Looked up from germline, CDR1 is ENHRY and CDR2 is SYGVKD. This CDR3 is 15 amino acids long. In nucleotides, the CDR3 is TGTGCCATCAGTGAAACAGGATCGAACACCGGGGAGCTGTTTTTT. Its translation: CAISETGSNTGELFF.

This clone was seen once. As DNA, the CDR3 is TGTGCCAGCAGCTCGGGGGGCGGCCGGGGGGAGACCCAGTACTTC. As protein: CASSSGGGRGETQYF. This chain joins TRBV7-9 and TRBJ2-5; D is possibly TRBD2 (7 bases). V was pared by 4 bases and J by 5 bases, with 17 bases between. The CDR3 loop spans 15 amino acids. Per germline, CDR1 SEHNR and CDR2 FQNEAQ (reference sequence).

The rearrangement joins TRBV10-1 to TRBJ1-4; D is unresolved. The CDR3 covers 14 residues. The germline gives CDR1 WNHNN, CDR2 SYGVQD (reference sequence). Trimming pared 2 bases from V and 5 bases from J, leaving 9 bases between. DNA for the CDR3: TGCGCCAGCAGTGAGACAGATACAAATGAAAAACTGTTTTTT. Translated, it gives CASSETDTNEKLFF.

The V and J genes are TRBV4-1 and TRBJ2-1; the match to TRBD2 covers 7 bases. This CDR3 has 14 amino acids. Unmatched junction bases numbered 6, after V lost 4 bases and J lost 6 bases. Germline lookup yields CDR1 MGHRA and CDR2 YSYEKL. The DNA for the CDR3 is TGCGCCAGCAGCCCGAGGGGACTAAGCAATGAGCAGTTCTTC. Its translation: CASSPRGLSNEQFF.

V and J are TRBV9 and TRBJ2-1, with D possibly matching TRBD2 (6 bases). In germline, CDR1 is SGDLS, CDR2 YYNGEE. CDR3 size: 13 residues. V was shortened by 0 bases and J by 9 bases, with 10 bases between the two germline ends. CDR3 amino acids: CASSVVTEGEQFF. For the CDR3, the DNA is TGTGCCAGCAGCGTAGTGACGGAGGGTGAGCAGTTCTTC.

V is TRBV28 and J is TRBJ1-6, with 9 bases lining up with TRBD1. V lost 10 bases and J lost 9; bases outside the gene matches: 10. CDR1 and CDR2 from the germline V gene are MDHEN and SYDVKM. The CDR3 contains 14 residues. CDR3 sequence (DNA): TGTGCCACCTCGACAGGGGGAGGGGGTTCACCCCTCCACTTT. This sequence encodes CATSTGGGGSPLHF.

J is TRBJ2-5 and V is TRBV7-3; D is possibly TRBD2 (5 bases). There are 13 residues in the CDR3. Between the trimmed V and J ends, which lost 4 bases and 5 bases, there was a span of 11 bases. The germline V gene has CDR1 SGHTA and CDR2 FQGTGA. CDR3 sequence reads: CASSSRTGETQYF. The CDR3 coding sequence is TGTGCCAGCAGCTCTCGGACGGGGGAGACCCAGTACTTC.

This clone was seen only once. CDR3 loop: CASSEMAAPYQPQHF. The CDR3 nucleotides are TGTGCCAGCAGTGAAATGGCGGCTCCGTATCAGCCCCAGCATTTT. The J gene is TRBJ1-5, the V gene TRBV6-1; D unclear. The V end was cut by 2 bases, the J end by 5 bases, with 13 bases between. Germline V CDR1 and CDR2: MNHNS, SASEGT. CDR3 length: 15 residues.

The chain links TRBV29-1 to TRBJ2-3; D gene uncertain. The germline CDR1 and CDR2 sequences are SQVTM and ANQGSEA. V lost 1 base and J lost 2, with 7 bases in between. CDR3 length equals 13 residues. CDR3 sequence (DNA): TGCAGCGTTGAAGGAGGATTCACAGATACGCAGTATTTT. It codes for CSVEGGFTDTQYF.

This clone occurred a few times. The chain joins TRBV2 to TRBJ1-3, with D possibly TRBD1 on 5 matching bases. V was trimmed by 3 bases and J by 3 bases, leaving 12 bases between them. The CDR3 is 15 residues long. Germline assignment: CDR1 SNHLY and CDR2 FYNNEI. CDR3 sequence reads: CASSETGGGGNTIYF. In DNA, the CDR3 is TGTGCCAGCAGTGAGACCGGGGGAGGTGGAAACACCATATATTTT.

This chain joins TRBV7-9 and TRBJ2-7, with D possibly being TRBD2 (5 bases). From germline, CDR1 is SEHNR and CDR2 FQNEAQ (reference sequence). The CDR3 is made up of 13 amino acids. Trimming cost V 7 bases and J 5 bases, with 15 bases left between them. CDR3 nucleotide sequence: TGTGCCAGCACCCCCGGGATCGGGAACGAGCAGTACTTC. It is translated as CASTPGIGNEQYF.

The chain has TRBV27 and TRBJ1-2; D may be TRBD1 (6 bases). The CDR3 loop spans 13 amino acids. The V and J ends lost 6 bases and 4 bases respectively, with 12 bases between them. CDR1 and CDR2 (germline): MNHEY, SMNVEV (reference sequence). As DNA, the CDR3 is TGTGCCAGCAGCTCCCGGGGGGCCTATGGCTACACCTTC. This sequence encodes CASSSRGAYGYTF.

V usage is TRBV7-2 and J usage is TRBJ2-1, with TRBD2 matching 10 bases. V gave up 1 base and J gave up 4 bases; unmatched junction bases: 4. Germline assignment: CDR1 SGHTA and CDR2 FQGNSA. The CDR3 is 16 residues long. CDR3 protein: CASSLGGSGGYNEQFF. The CDR3 coding sequence is TGTGCCAGCAGCTTAGGGGGTAGCGGGGGGTACAATGAGCAGTTCTTC. Using reference TRBV7-2 and TRBJ2-1 for the parts outside the CDR3, the full variable domain is GAGVSQSPSNKVTEKGKDVELRCDPISGHTALYWYRQSLGQGLEFLIYFQGNSAPDKSGLPSDRFSAERTGGSVSTLTIQRTQQEDSAVYLCASSLGGSGGYNEQFFGPGTRLTVL.

V is TRBV5-6 and J is TRBJ2-7; possibly TRBD2 for D (5 bases). Trimming stripped 0 bases from V and 5 bases from J, with 12 bases between. Germline-derived CDR1 and CDR2 are SGHDT and YYEEEE. The CDR3 extends over 14 amino acids. The CDR3 DNA reads TGTGCCAGCAGCTTGGAGGCGGGTGTGAACGAGCAGTACTTC. Translation: CASSLEAGVNEQYF.

The chain joins TRBV28 to TRBJ1-5; D perhaps matches TRBD1 (5 bases). The germline CDR1 and CDR2 sequences are MDHEN and SYDVKM. The CDR3 consists of 12 residues. V was clipped by 5 bases and J by 8 bases, with 10 bases between them. The CDR3 protein is CASSDPGKPQHF. Written as DNA, the CDR3 is TGTGCCAGCAGTGACCCAGGGAAGCCCCAGCATTTT. The full variable domain, its missing parts supplied by reference TRBV28 and TRBJ1-5, is DVKVTQSSRYLVKRTGEKVFLECVQDMDHENMFWYRQDPGLGLRLIYFSYDVKMKEKGDIPEGYSVSREKKERFSLILESASTNQTSMYLCASSDPGKPQHFGDGTRLSIL.

V gene TRBV2 combines with J gene TRBJ1-1; D might be TRBD1 (6 bases). The CDR3 length is 13 residues. The V gene's germline CDR1 is SNHLY and CDR2 FYNNEI. V gave up 6 bases and J gave up 4 bases, with 12 bases separating them. The CDR3 protein is CASSGRGGTEAFF. Here the CDR3 DNA reads TGTGCCAGCAGCGGTAGGGGGGGCACTGAAGCTTTCTTT.

This clone was recorded a few times. The chain combines TRBV11-3 with TRBJ2-3, with 7 nucleotides matching TRBD1. Germline CDR1 reads SGHNT; CDR2 reads YENEEA. The J segment lost 7 bases and the V segment lost 5 bases, leaving 6 bases of the junction unmatched. The CDR3 runs to 13 residues. DNA of the CDR3: TGTGCCAGCAGCGAGGGACAGAAATATACGCAGTATTTT. Translation gives CASSEGQKYTQYF.

This clone appeared a few times. V and J are TRBV5-1 and TRBJ2-3, with TRBD1 as a possible D gene (7 bases). Trimming stripped 5 bases from V and 6 bases from J, with 25 bases between. Germline CDR1 is SGHRS and CDR2 is YFSETQ. This CDR3 is 17 amino acids long. The CDR3 nucleotides read TGCGCCAGCAGTTCCGGATGGGGACAGTGGGACTTCGATACGCAGTATTTT. This gives the protein CASSSGWGQWDFDTQYF.

The CDR3 DNA reads TGTGCCAGCAGTTTCGGGTATGGCTACACCTTC. Its protein product is CASSFGYGYTF. J is TRBJ1-2 and V is TRBV28; the D is unclear. The germline V and J ends were trimmed by 3 bases and 5 bases, with 4 bases remaining between them. This CDR3 is 11 amino acids long. Germline V lookup: CDR1 MDHEN, CDR2 SYDVKM.

This clone has more than one count but fewer than ten. Germline is not matched at one junction end, which may reflect a read error. The gene calls are TRBV7-9 and TRBJ1-2; weak D call: TRBD1 (5 bases). Germline CDR1 reads SEHNR; CDR2 reads FQNEAQ (reference sequence). This CDR3 spans 12 amino acids. The CDR3 DNA reads as TGTGCCAGCAGCCCAGGGACTCCCAGGAGCTCCTTC. It codes for CASSPGTPRSSF. The variable domain in full, with the rest retrieved from reference TRBV7-9 and TRBJ1-2, is DTGVSQNPRHKITKRGQNVTFRCDPISEHNRLYWYRQTLGQGPEFLTYFQNEAQLEKSRLLSDRFSAERPKGSFSTLEIQRTEQGDSAMYLCASSPGTPRSSFGSGTRLTVV.

The chain carries TRBV4-2 and TRBJ1-1; no firm D call. The germline gives CDR1 LGHNA, CDR2 YNFKEQ. The CDR3 covers 17 residues. Trimming left V 1 base short and J 0 bases short, with 15 bases between. The DNA of the CDR3 is TGTGCCAGCAGCCAAGGGTCCGCTCTGAGTATGAACACTGAAGCTTTCTTT. Translated, it gives CASSQGSALSMNTEAFF.

J is TRBJ2-1 and V is TRBV18; possible D gene TRBD1, 6 bases. Germline-derived CDR1 and CDR2 are KGHSH and LQKENI. The CDR3 is 15 residues long. V lost 5 bases to trimming and J lost 4 bases, with 15 bases between them. CDR3 sequence reads: CASSTRTASYNEQFF. The CDR3 DNA reads as TGTGCCAGCTCAACGAGGACAGCCTCTTACAATGAGCAGTTCTTC.